A single sample is the source of the 21 T cell receptor beta chains below, sequenced in a study of blood T cell repertoires in COVID-19. TCRdb's table, derived via immunoSEQ multiplex PCR, lists solely in-frame clones and lacks some. This table has more than 250,000 clones, about 89% appearing once. Input material: PBMCs or T cells enriched from blood (not recorded which). These TCRs come from a woman aged 30 to 39 who had recovered from COVID-19.

Regarding this clone: The junction and the germline gene differ at one end; a read error may be behind it. The chain employs TRBV7-6 and TRBJ1-1; D remains ambiguous. The germline CDR1 and CDR2 sequences are SGHVS and FNYEAQ. This CDR3 comprises 16 residues. CDR3 in amino acids: CASSLGSTSMNTEAFF. The CDR3 DNA reads TGTGCCAGCAGTTTAGGTTCGACAAGCATGAACACTGAAGCTTTCTTT.

This rearrangement joins TRBV11-2 to TRBJ1-3; tentatively, D is TRBD1 (6 bases). The CDR3 has 14 amino acids. Trimming pared 5 bases from V and 3 bases from J, leaving 11 bases between. CDR1 SGHAT and CDR2 FQNNGV come from the germline V gene. This chain's CDR3 is CASSPDSLGNTIYF. The CDR3 DNA reads as TGTGCCAGCAGCCCGGACAGCCTTGGAAACACCATATATTTT.

This chain links TRBV6-5 with TRBJ2-2, with TRBD1 matching over 8 bases. This CDR3 is 14 amino acids long. Germline V CDR1 and CDR2: MNHEY, SVGAGI. The V segment lost 11 bases and the J segment 5 bases; nucleotides outside the gene matches: 10. In nucleotides, the CDR3 is TGTGCCGGAAAACAGGGGGTGCGTACCGGGGAGCTGTTTTTT. Translated: CAGKQGVRTGELFF.

V usage is TRBV3-1 (or the pseudogene TRBV3-2) and J usage is TRBJ1-1; a possible D gene is TRBD1 (5 bases). The CDR3 spans 16 residues. V gave up 2 bases and J gave up 4 bases, with 17 bases separating them. CDR1 and CDR2 from the germline V gene are LGHDT and YNNKEL (reference sequence). The CDR3 region is CASSQLPFGGTTEAFF. Written as DNA, the CDR3 is TGTGCCAGCAGCCAACTACCATTCGGGGGAACCACTGAAGCTTTCTTT.

The chain couples TRBV5-1 to TRBJ1-3; the match to TRBD1 covers 8 bases. Germline CDR1 is SGHRS and CDR2 is YFSETQ. The CDR3 totals 15 residues. V lost 4 bases to trimming and J lost 4 bases; unmatched junction nucleotides: 7. Here the CDR3 reads CASSPGQGGGNTIYF. DNA of the CDR3: TGCGCCAGCAGCCCCGGACAGGGAGGAGGAAACACCATATATTTT.

The rearrangement uses TRBV6-5 and TRBJ1-1; possible D gene TRBD1, 6 bases. The V gene's germline CDR1 is MNHEY and CDR2 SVGAGI. With 4 bases removed from V and 1 base from J, the gap between germline ends came to 7 bases. CDR3 length: 13 residues. The CDR3 protein is CASSSQGNTEAFF. The CDR3 nucleotides read TGTGCCAGCAGTTCACAGGGGAACACTGAAGCTTTCTTT.

This clone was seen a few times. This chain connects TRBV7-9 to TRBJ1-1, with TRBD1 matching 8 bases. After removal of 8 bases from V and 3 bases from J, the junction contained 11 bases not matched to a gene. CDR3 length equals 15 residues. Germline lookup yields CDR1 SEHNR and CDR2 FQNEAQ (reference sequence). CDR3 in amino acids: CASFGTQGADTEAFF. DNA for the CDR3: TGTGCCAGCTTCGGGACGCAGGGGGCGGACACTGAAGCTTTCTTT.

In its sample, this clone was seen a few times. This chain uses TRBV2 with TRBJ1-2; unclear D gene. Deletions cut 7 bases from V and 1 base from J, with 10 bases between. The CDR3 sequence is 13 residues long. CDR1 SNHLY and CDR2 FYNNEI come from the germline V gene. The CDR3 DNA reads as TGTGCCAGCACCACTGCCTTTAACTATGGCTACACCTTC. Translation gives CASTTAFNYGYTF.

The chain links TRBV5-1 to TRBJ1-5; D is ambiguous. This CDR3 comprises 15 residues. The germline CDR1 and CDR2 sequences are SGHRS and YFSETQ. Trimming pared 0 bases from V and 3 bases from J, leaving 10 bases between. The CDR3 sequence: CASSLDGQFNQPQHF. CDR3 bases: TGCGCCAGCAGCTTGGATGGGCAGTTCAATCAGCCCCAGCATTTT.

V is TRBV11-2 and J is TRBJ2-7; D gene unclear. CDR1 and CDR2 from the germline V gene are SGHAT and FQNNGV. The CDR3 spans 13 residues. Trimming took 0 bases from V and 3 from J, leaving 6 bases between them. CDR3 sequence (DNA): TGTGCCAGCAGCTTAGATATACTCTACGAGCAGTACTTC. It encodes CASSLDILYEQYF.

CDR3 DNA: TGTGCCAGCAGTGCGCAGCGGGCCTCCTACAATGAGCAGTTCTTC. It yields the protein CASSAQRASYNEQFF. The gene calls are TRBV2 and TRBJ2-1; possibly TRBD2 for D (6 bases). The CDR3 runs to 15 residues. V was trimmed by 4 bases and J by 0 bases, leaving 10 bases between them. Germline V lookup: CDR1 SNHLY, CDR2 FYNNEI.

The chain employs TRBV11-2 and TRBJ1-1; 7 bases are a match to TRBD1. From germline, CDR1 is SGHAT and CDR2 FQNNGV. The CDR3 has 17 residues. With 4 bases clipped from V and 2 bases from J, the junction kept 13 bases outside the gene matches. The CDR3 nucleotides read TGTGCCAGCAGCTCGACGAGGGACAGAGGGGGTAACACTGAAGCTTTCTTT. Protein sequence: CASSSTRDRGGNTEAFF.

V usage is TRBV12-5 and J usage is TRBJ2-1; D ambiguous. In germline, CDR1 is LGHNT, CDR2 FRNRAP. V was shortened by 6 bases and J by 0 bases, with 18 bases between the two germline ends. The CDR3 has 17 amino acids. This CDR3 is CASGMPRGAYSYNEQFF. In DNA, the CDR3 is TGTGCTAGTGGAATGCCAAGAGGAGCGTACTCCTACAATGAGCAGTTCTTC.

The chain carries TRBV20-1 and TRBJ2-2, with TRBD2 matching over 16 bases. V shed 3 bases and J 4 bases; nucleotides not matched to a gene: 11. This CDR3 contains 19 residues. The germline V gene has CDR1 DFQATT and CDR2 SNEGSKA (reference sequence). This CDR3 reads CSASRPGLAGGRITGELFF. The CDR3 nucleotides read TGCAGTGCTAGTAGACCGGGACTAGCGGGGGGGCGCATCACCGGGGAGCTGTTTTTT.

This clone was seen a few times. The chain carries TRBV15 and TRBJ2-1; D not resolved. V lost 1 base to trimming and J lost 7 bases, with 8 bases between them. This CDR3 has 13 amino acids. Germline loops: CDR1 LNHNV, CDR2 YYDKDF (reference sequence). The CDR3 coding sequence is TGTGCCACCAGCAGAGGAGGTATGAATGAGCAGTTCTTC. Its translation: CATSRGGMNEQFF.

The genes are TRBV28 and TRBJ1-2; 7 nucleotides line up with TRBD1. Germline CDR1 reads MDHEN; CDR2 reads SYDVKM. The CDR3 runs 15 residues. The trim removed 5 bases at V and 5 bases at J, leaving 11 bases unmatched. Here the CDR3 reads CASSPEGQNSYGYTF. CDR3 DNA: TGTGCCAGCAGTCCTGAGGGACAGAATAGTTATGGCTACACCTTC.

V gene TRBV5-1 combines with J gene TRBJ1-6; 7 bases fit TRBD1. This CDR3 has 15 residues. CDR1 is SGHRS, CDR2 YFSETQ, per germline. V gave up 4 bases and J gave up 8 bases; unmatched junction bases: 9. This CDR3 is CASSLGTVGDSPLHF. In DNA form, the CDR3 reads TGCGCCAGCAGCCTCGGGACAGTGGGAGATTCACCCCTCCACTTT.

This rearrangement joins TRBV19 to TRBJ2-7; tentative D call: TRBD1 (6 bases). V was shortened by 2 bases and J by 2 bases, with 7 bases between the two germline ends. CDR1 and CDR2 (germline): LNHDA, SQIVND (reference sequence). This CDR3 region has 13 residues. DNA of the CDR3: TGTGCCAGTAGTATAACAGGGCCCTACGAGCAGTACTTC. This sequence encodes CASSITGPYEQYF.

The chain employs TRBV5-1 and TRBJ1-1; D not certain. The CDR3 consists of 14 residues. V was pared by 0 bases and J by 0 bases, with 6 bases between. The germline V gene encodes CDR1 SGHRS and CDR2 YFSETQ. The CDR3 spells CASSLEHLNTEAFF. For the CDR3, the DNA is TGCGCCAGCAGCTTGGAACACCTGAACACTGAAGCTTTCTTT.

The rearrangement uses TRBV5-1 and TRBJ1-3; D is ambiguous. Trimming took off 4 bases at V and 4 bases at J, with 12 bases between the two ends. From germline, CDR1 is SGHRS and CDR2 YFSETQ. The CDR3 is 14 residues long. The CDR3 nucleotides are TGCGCCAGCAGCCGTGAAGTCGCGGGAAACACCATATATTTT. Encoded protein: CASSREVAGNTIYF.

This clone was seen a handful of times. At one of its ends the junction is not consistent with the germline gene, which may arise from a read error. CDR3 in amino acids: CASSPDGAGGQVF. The CDR3 bases are TGTGCCAGCAGTCCCGATGGGGCGGGGGGGCAAGTCTTC. The chain links TRBV6-4 to TRBJ2-1; TRBD2 matches 9 bases. This CDR3 is built from 13 residues. The V gene's germline CDR1 is MRHNA and CDR2 SNTAGT.